Following are 27 T cell receptor beta chains from one sample sequenced in a study of shared clonotypes between healthy human individuals. Generated by immunoSEQ multiplex PCR, the TCRdb table keeps only in-frame clones and is missing some. The data hold under 2,500,000 clones, with around 95% observed a single time. The specimen sequenced was naive CD4+ T cells sorted from blood. As to subset: CD45RA+ positively selected. These receptors originate from a man between 18 and 35 years old in good health.

This clone has only one observation. At the DNA level, this CDR3 is encoded by other sequences in the same sample as well. This rearrangement joins TRBV5-4 to TRBJ2-2; TRBD2 aligns across 13 bases. The CDR3 is 16 residues long. The trim removed 2 bases at V and 3 bases at J, leaving 1 base unmatched. The germline V gene has CDR1 SGHNT and CDR2 YYREEE (reference sequence). The CDR3 spells CASSLGLAGDTGELFF. The CDR3 coding sequence is TGTGCCAGCAGCTTAGGACTAGCGGGAGACACCGGGGAGCTGTTTTTT. Full variable domain (missing parts from reference TRBV5-4 and TRBJ2-2): ETGVTQSPTHLIKTRGQQVTLRCSSQSGHNTVSWYQQALGQGPQFIFQYYREEENGRGNFPPRFSGLQFPNYSSELNVNALELDDSALYLCASSLGLAGDTGELFFGEGSRLTVL.

The chain carries TRBV6-5 and TRBJ1-3; 8 bases are shared with TRBD1. This CDR3 has 15 amino acids. CDR1 is MNHEY and CDR2 is SVGAGI in the germline V gene. V lost 2 bases and J lost 4; bases outside the gene matches: 4. For the CDR3, the DNA is TGTGCCAGCAGTTACCAGGGGGCGCCCGGAAACACCATATATTTT. Protein product: CASSYQGAPGNTIYF.

The chain carries TRBV7-9 and TRBJ2-7, with unresolved D. The CDR3 runs to 12 residues. Trimming stripped 3 bases from V and 4 bases from J, with 7 bases between. Germline CDR1 SEHNR, CDR2 FQNEAQ (reference sequence). The CDR3 nucleotides are TGTGCCAGCAGCTTCAGTAGGTACGAGCAGTACTTC. Translation: CASSFSRYEQYF.

Details on this clone: The sample contains more than one DNA sequence encoding this CDR3. V gene TRBV2 combines with J gene TRBJ2-7; D gene uncertain. The germline V and J ends were trimmed by 3 bases and 1 base, with 7 bases remaining between them. CDR1 SNHLY and CDR2 FYNNEI come from the germline V gene. This CDR3 contains 13 residues. The CDR3: CASSDGSSYEQYF. In nucleotides, the CDR3 is TGTGCCAGCAGTGACGGCAGTTCCTACGAGCAGTACTTC.

Points on this clone: This CDR3 is also generated by other DNA sequences in the sample. The J gene is TRBJ1-1, the V gene TRBV6-5; D is uncertain. The CDR3 length is 13 residues. The germline V gene encodes CDR1 MNHEY and CDR2 SVGAGI. V was trimmed by 2 bases and J by 2 bases, leaving 6 bases between them. CDR3 residues: CASSYERNTEAFF. The CDR3, as DNA: TGTGCCAGCAGTTACGAGAGAAACACTGAAGCTTTCTTT.

The chain carries TRBV4-1 and TRBJ2-7; 7 nucleotides agree with TRBD2. The CDR3 sequence is 17 residues long. V lost 4 bases, J lost 1 base, and 13 bases stayed unmatched. CDR1 is MGHRA and CDR2 is YSYEKL in the germline V gene. This CDR3 is CASSPAERAGYSYEQYF. The CDR3 DNA is TGCGCCAGCAGCCCCGCGGAACGAGCGGGGTATTCCTACGAGCAGTACTTC.

The CDR3 loop reads CAWNLQATYEQYF. DNA of the CDR3: TGTGCCTGGAATCTGCAGGCTACCTACGAGCAGTACTTC. V is TRBV30 and J is TRBJ2-7; D unclear. The ends were cut back, 4 bases at V and 2 bases at J, with 12 bases in the middle. CDR3 size: 13 residues. Looked up from germline, CDR1 is GTSNPN and CDR2 is SVGIG (reference sequence). Together with reference TRBV30 and TRBJ2-7, the CDR3 gives the full variable domain: SQTIHQWPATLVQPVGSPLSLECTVEGTSNPNLYWYRQAAGRGLQLLFYSVGIGQISSEVPQNLSASRPQDRQFILSSKKLLLSDSGFYLCAWNLQATYEQYFGPGTRLTVT.

The chain employs TRBV7-9 and TRBJ1-6, with D uncertain. Germline loops: CDR1 SEHNR, CDR2 FQNEAQ (reference sequence). The CDR3 runs to 14 residues. V shed 0 bases and J shed 4 bases, with 4 bases lying between them. The CDR3 coding sequence is TGTGCCAGCAGCTTAGCAGGGTATAATTCACCCCTCCACTTT. It specifies CASSLAGYNSPLHF.

This clone was seen just once. The rearrangement links TRBV25-1 to TRBJ2-7; 7 nucleotides match TRBD2. This CDR3 is 11 amino acids long. V lost 6 bases, J lost 11 bases, and 7 bases stayed unmatched. Germline assignment: CDR1 MGHDK and CDR2 SYGVNS. The DNA for the CDR3 is TGTGCCAGCAGGGGGGGGACCGCGGAGTACTTC. Residues: CASRGGTAEYF.

This chain connects TRBV6-5 to TRBJ1-1; 9 bases agree with TRBD1. The trim removed 4 bases at V and 2 bases at J, leaving 2 bases unmatched. CDR3 length equals 14 residues. The germline CDR1 and CDR2 sequences are MNHEY and SVGAGI. The CDR3 DNA reads TGTGCCAGCAGTTGGGACAGGGCCAACACTGAAGCTTTCTTT. As protein: CASSWDRANTEAFF.

Points on this clone: Other DNA sequences of this sample code for an identical CDR3. The chain uses TRBV19 and TRBJ2-5; 9 nucleotides line up with TRBD2. Trimming at V came to 3 bases and at J to 2 bases, leaving 4 bases not matched to a gene. The CDR3 spans 15 residues. Germline V gene data show CDR1 as LNHDA and CDR2 as SQIVND (reference sequence). Written as DNA, the CDR3 is TGTGCCAGTAGTATCCTGGCGGGGGGGCAAGAGACCCAGTACTTC. Encoded protein: CASSILAGGQETQYF.

This chain uses TRBV4-1 with TRBJ2-1; D unresolved. Germline V CDR1 and CDR2: MGHRA, YSYEKL. The CDR3 extends over 17 amino acids. The ends were cut back, 2 bases at V and 0 bases at J, with 14 bases in the middle. CDR3 loop: CASSQPPAFSSYNEQFF. CDR3 coding DNA: TGCGCCAGCAGCCAACCCCCGGCCTTCAGCTCCTACAATGAGCAGTTCTTC.

The chain recombines TRBV2 with TRBJ1-2; no definite D call. Germline V gene lookup returns CDR1 SNHLY and CDR2 FYNNEI. Trimming stripped 4 bases from V and 1 base from J, with 10 bases between. This CDR3 spans 14 amino acids. The CDR3 protein is CASSVTQSNYGYTF. For the CDR3, the DNA is TGTGCCAGCAGTGTGACCCAGAGTAACTATGGCTACACCTTC.

This chain joins TRBV2 and TRBJ2-7; the D gene is possibly TRBD1 (5 bases). CDR1 SNHLY and CDR2 FYNNEI come from the germline V gene. The CDR3 runs 13 residues. V shed 1 base and J shed 9 bases, with 13 bases lying between them. The CDR3 here is CASSEGWQGTQYF. For the CDR3, the DNA is TGTGCCAGCAGTGAAGGGTGGCAGGGCACGCAGTACTTC.

Remarks on this clone: The sample carries other DNA sequences with the same CDR3. The rearrangement links TRBV6-5 to TRBJ1-1; D is unclear. CDR3 length: 13 amino acids. V was cut by 2 bases and J by 1 base, with 5 bases left in between. Per the germline V gene, CDR1 is MNHEY and CDR2 is SVGAGI. CDR3 nucleotides: TGTGCCAGCAGTTACCTGAGGAACACTGAAGCTTTCTTT. Translated, it gives CASSYLRNTEAFF.

The rearrangement links TRBV5-6 to TRBJ2-1, with a weak D call TRBD1 (5 bases). Germline V gene sequence: CDR1 SGHDT, CDR2 YYEEEE. V was cut by 4 bases and J by 2 bases, with 13 bases left in between. The CDR3 contains 15 residues. The CDR3 here is CASSKDSRTYNEQFF. CDR3 sequence (DNA): TGTGCCAGCAGCAAAGACAGTAGAACCTACAATGAGCAGTTCTTC.

J is TRBJ2-1 and V is TRBV5-4, with no clear D. The V gene lost 4 bases and the J gene lost 1 base, with 15 bases spanning the gap. Germline lookup yields CDR1 SGHNT and CDR2 YYREEE (reference sequence). The CDR3 runs to 16 residues. The chain's CDR3 is CASSLGSVRSYNEQFF. The DNA of the CDR3 is TGTGCCAGCAGCCTGGGGTCCGTTAGGTCCTACAATGAGCAGTTCTTC.

On this clone: Different DNA sequences within this sample yield the same CDR3. V and J are TRBV20-1 and TRBJ2-3, with D uncertain. CDR1 and CDR2 (germline): DFQATT, SNEGSKA (reference sequence). V lost 6 bases to trimming and J lost 3 bases, with 7 bases between them. The CDR3 extends over 11 amino acids. The CDR3 loop is CSAGPTDTQYF. The CDR3 region has the DNA TGCAGTGCAGGCCCGACAGATACGCAGTATTTT.

This chain joins TRBV7-9 and TRBJ2-5, with 9 bases fitting TRBD2. The junction had 8 bases not matched to a gene; V was cut back by 4 bases and J by 5 bases. There are 15 residues in the CDR3. From germline, CDR1 is SEHNR and CDR2 FQNEAQ (reference sequence). In DNA, the CDR3 is TGTGCCAGCAGCTCAATTAGCGGGGGAGGCGAGACCCAGTACTTC. Its translation: CASSSISGGGETQYF.

The chain combines TRBV7-3 with TRBJ2-2, with TRBD1 as a possible D gene (5 bases). The V gene lost 4 bases and the J gene lost 4 bases, with 7 bases spanning the gap. The CDR3 covers 13 residues. In germline, CDR1 is SGHTA, CDR2 FQGTGA. For the CDR3, the DNA is TGTGCCAGCAGCTCCGACAGCACCGGGGAGCTGTTTTTT. Residues: CASSSDSTGELFF. Full variable domain (outside the CDR3, taken from reference TRBV7-3 and TRBJ2-2): GAGVSQTPSNKVTEKGKYVELRCDPISGHTALYWYRQSLGQGPEFLIYFQGTGAADDSGLPNDRFFAVRPEGSVSTLKIQRTERGDSAVYLCASSSDSTGELFFGEGSRLTVL.

This chain connects TRBV7-9 to TRBJ1-1; TRBD1 matches at 12 bases. The CDR3 runs to 16 residues. Germline values: CDR1 SEHNR, CDR2 FQNEAQ (reference sequence). V gave up 1 base and J gave up 7 bases; unmatched junction bases: 7. CDR3 region: CASSLGDRGLYGEAFF. The CDR3 DNA is TGTGCCAGCAGCTTAGGGGACAGGGGGCTTTATGGTGAAGCTTTCTTT.

The rearrangement joins TRBV6-6 to TRBJ2-4, with TRBD2 matching 11 bases. Germline loops: CDR1 MNHNY, CDR2 SVGAGI (reference sequence). This CDR3 is built from 14 residues. J gave up 7 bases and V 6 bases, and 5 bases lay outside the gene matches. CDR3 DNA sequence: TGTGCCAGCAGGGGAACTAGCGGGGGCAACATTCAGTACTTC. Translating gives CASRGTSGGNIQYF.

The chain employs TRBV4-1 and TRBJ2-2; the match to TRBD2 covers 9 bases. Germline assignment: CDR1 MGHRA and CDR2 YSYEKL. CDR3 length equals 15 residues. V lost 4 bases, J lost 6 bases, and 6 bases stayed unmatched. CDR3 amino acids: CASSPLGLAPGELFF. The DNA of the CDR3 is TGCGCCAGCAGCCCCCTCGGACTAGCGCCCGGGGAGCTGTTTTTT.

This clone has only one observation. Other DNA sequences of this sample code for an identical CDR3. This chain joins TRBV18 and TRBJ2-7, with a weak D call TRBD2 (7 bases). The CDR3 consists of 13 residues. The V end was cut by 6 bases, the J end by 3 bases, with 12 bases between. Germline lookup yields CDR1 KGHSH and CDR2 LQKENI. This CDR3 is CASSPGGRYEQYF. CDR3 in DNA: TGTGCCAGCTCCCCGGGGGGCCGCTACGAGCAGTACTTC. Full variable domain (rest looked up from reference TRBV18 and TRBJ2-7): NAGVMQNPRHLVRRRGQEARLRCSPMKGHSHVYWYRQLPEEGLKFMVYLQKENIIDESGMPKERFSAEFPKEGPSILRIQQVVRGDSAAYFCASSPGGRYEQYFGPGTRLTVT.

V gene TRBV7-2 combines with J gene TRBJ2-7; 10 bases line up with TRBD2. With V trimmed by 3 bases and J by 11 bases, 7 bases remained unmatched. The CDR3 spans 13 residues. CDR1 is SGHTA and CDR2 is FQGNSA in the germline V gene. The CDR3 region is CASSLPTSGQKYF. The DNA for the CDR3 is TGTGCCAGCAGCTTGCCGACTAGCGGGCAAAAGTACTTC.

The V call is TRBV5-4, the J call TRBJ2-7, with D unclear. The CDR3 is made up of 14 amino acids. Per the germline V gene, CDR1 is SGHNT and CDR2 is YYREEE (reference sequence). V was cut by 0 bases and J by 2 bases, with 9 bases left in between. The CDR3 DNA is TGTGCCAGCAGCTTGGACACCTCTACCTACGAGCAGTACTTC. This encodes CASSLDTSTYEQYF.

The CDR3 nucleotides read TGTGCCATCGGACAATCGACAGCCTACAATGAGCAGTTCTTC. Translating gives CAIGQSTAYNEQFF. V usage is TRBV10-3 and J usage is TRBJ2-1; D perhaps matches TRBD1 (5 bases). The CDR3 has 14 amino acids. Germline loops: CDR1 ENHRY, CDR2 SYGVKD. Deletions cut 8 bases from V and 2 bases from J, with 13 bases between.